Listed below are T cell receptor beta chains from one sample, sequenced in a study of CD8 T cells in Susac syndrome. Each CDR3 protein is one row after TCRdb ran MiXCR on the immunoSEQ multiplex PCR reads. Of 170,000 or so distinct CDR3 sequences in the sample, approximately 95% were seen once. The specimen was CD8+ T cells from PBMCs. Receptors were obtained from a human donor with multiple sclerosis. The CDR3 runs from the conserved cysteine through the conserved F or W. D genes are given only for firm matches. Clone size is shown for a subset of rows, as once, few, many or a class of expanded clone.

TRBD2	TRBV9	once	TRBJ2-1	TGTGCCAGCAGCGTAGGACTAGCGGGTCACAATGAGCAGTTCTTC	CASSVGLAGHNEQFF
TRBD1	TRBV29-1	.	TRBJ1-2	TGCAGCGTCAGAAAGGACAGGGGGATTGGCTACACCTTC	CSVRKDRGIGYTF
TRBD1	TRBV27	.	TRBJ2-1	TGTGCCAGCAGTGCCGACAGGGGCAATGAGCAGTTCTTC	CASSADRGNEQFF
.	TRBV4-1	.	TRBJ2-7	TGCGCCAGCAGCCAGATTCAGGAGGCCTACGAGCAGTACTTC	CASSQIQEAYEQYF
.	TRBV15	.	TRBJ2-7	TGTGCCACCAGCAGAGATCGGGAGAGGTACTACGAGCAGTACTTC	CATSRDRERYYEQYF
.	TRBV6-6	once	TRBJ1-1	TGTGCCAGCACTGGAGCCACTGAAGCTTTCTTT	CASTGATEAFF
TRBD1	TRBV9	.	TRBJ1-5	TGTGCCAGCAGCGAGACCGGGACAGCCTATCAGCCCCAGCATTTT	CASSETGTAYQPQHF
.	TRBV24-1	.	TRBJ2-1	TGTGCCACCAGTGACCTCGAAGGGGATGAGCAGTTCTTC	CATSDLEGDEQFF
TRBD1	TRBV4-2	.	TRBJ2-1	TGTGCCAGCAGCGTCCTTGACAGGGACAATGAGCAGTTCTTC	CASSVLDRDNEQFF
TRBD1	TRBV29-1	.	TRBJ1-2	TGCAGCGTTCCAATGACAGGGGCCTATGGCTACACCTTC	CSVPMTGAYGYTF
.	TRBV29-1	.	TRBJ2-1	TGCAGCGTACCCTACAAAATCACCAATGAGCAGTTCTTC	CSVPYKITNEQFF
.	TRBV12-3/TRBV12-4	.	TRBJ2-1	TGTGCCAGCAGTTCCCTGACTATTGAGCAGTTCTTC	CASSSLTIEQFF
.	TRBV5-6	.	TRBJ2-1	TGTGCCAGCAGCTTGGCCTTAGTAGATGAGCAGTTCTTC	CASSLALVDEQFF
.	TRBV5-1	.	TRBJ2-5	TGCGCCAGCAGCTTGATGAAGGGGGGCCCAGAGACCCAGTACTTC	CASSLMKGGPETQYF
.	TRBV29-1	.	TRBJ1-2	TGCAGCGGAAGTATGTCGGGGGTTCGCGGCTACACCTTC	CSGSMSGVRGYTF
TRBD2	TRBV27	.	TRBJ2-7	TGTGCCAGCAGTTTATTCCTAGCGGGAGTCCCTGGGTACGAGCAGTACTTC	CASSLFLAGVPGYEQYF
.	TRBV3-1	.	TRBJ1-5	TGTGCCAGCAGCCAGGACAGCTTCGGTCAGCCCCAGCATTTT	CASSQDSFGQPQHF